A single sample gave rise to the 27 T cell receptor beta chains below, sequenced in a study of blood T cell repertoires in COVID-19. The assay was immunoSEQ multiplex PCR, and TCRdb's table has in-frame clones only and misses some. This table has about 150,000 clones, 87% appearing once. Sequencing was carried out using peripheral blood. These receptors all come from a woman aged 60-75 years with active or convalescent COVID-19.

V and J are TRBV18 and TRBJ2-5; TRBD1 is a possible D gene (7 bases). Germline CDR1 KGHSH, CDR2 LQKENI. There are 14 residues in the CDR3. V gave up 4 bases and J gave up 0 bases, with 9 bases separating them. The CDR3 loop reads CASSRGTDQETQYF. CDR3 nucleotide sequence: TGTGCCAGCTCACGCGGGACAGACCAAGAGACCCAGTACTTC.

CDR3 bases: TGCGCCAGCAGCCAAGGCAGGGGTAGTCAGCCCCAGCATTTT. Amino acid sequence: CASSQGRGSQPQHF. The V and J genes are TRBV4-1 and TRBJ1-5, with a weak D call TRBD1 (6 bases). CDR3 length equals 14 residues. CDR1 MGHRA and CDR2 YSYEKL come from the germline V gene. V was cut by 1 base and J by 6 bases, with 10 bases left in between.

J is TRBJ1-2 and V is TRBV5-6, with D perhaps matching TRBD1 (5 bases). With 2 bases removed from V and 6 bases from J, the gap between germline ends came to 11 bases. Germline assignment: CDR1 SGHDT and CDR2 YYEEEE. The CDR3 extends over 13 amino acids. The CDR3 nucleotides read TGTGCCAGCAGCTTTCAGGGTGTTGATGGCTACACCTTC. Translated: CASSFQGVDGYTF.

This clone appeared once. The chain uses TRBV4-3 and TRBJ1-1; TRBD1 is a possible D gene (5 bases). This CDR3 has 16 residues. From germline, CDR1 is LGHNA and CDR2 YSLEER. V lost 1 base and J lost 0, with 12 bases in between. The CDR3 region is CASSQAGGGMNTEAFF. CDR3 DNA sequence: TGCGCCAGCAGCCAAGCGGGTGGGGGGATGAACACTGAAGCTTTCTTT.

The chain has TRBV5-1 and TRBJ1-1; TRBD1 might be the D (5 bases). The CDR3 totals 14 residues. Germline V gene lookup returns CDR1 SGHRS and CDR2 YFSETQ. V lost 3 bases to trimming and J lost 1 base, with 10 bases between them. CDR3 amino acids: CASSYGHGNTEAFF. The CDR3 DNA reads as TGCGCCAGCAGCTACGGACACGGGAACACTGAAGCTTTCTTT.

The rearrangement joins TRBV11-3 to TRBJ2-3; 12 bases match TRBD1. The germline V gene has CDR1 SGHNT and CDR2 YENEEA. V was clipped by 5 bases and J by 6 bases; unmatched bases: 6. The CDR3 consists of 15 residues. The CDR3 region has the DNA TGTGCCAGCAGCCCTCAAGGGACAGGGGGCGATACGCAGTATTTT. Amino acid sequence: CASSPQGTGGDTQYF.

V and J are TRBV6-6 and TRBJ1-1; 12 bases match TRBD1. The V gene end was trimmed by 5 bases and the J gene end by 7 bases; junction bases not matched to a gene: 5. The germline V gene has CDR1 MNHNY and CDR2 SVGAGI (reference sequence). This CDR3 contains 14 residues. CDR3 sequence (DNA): TGTGCCAGCAGTACAGGGACAGGGGGCAATGAAGCTTTCTTT. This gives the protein CASSTGTGGNEAFF.

CDR3 amino acids: CAIRGTGEGGYTF. CDR3 DNA sequence: TGTGCCATCAGGGGAACAGGGGAAGGAGGCTACACCTTC. The J gene is TRBJ1-2, the V gene TRBV10-3; TRBD1 agrees at 7 bases. The CDR3 runs to 13 residues. Germline CDR1 reads ENHRY; CDR2 reads SYGVKD. J was trimmed by 8 bases and V by 6 bases; bases with no gene match: 9.

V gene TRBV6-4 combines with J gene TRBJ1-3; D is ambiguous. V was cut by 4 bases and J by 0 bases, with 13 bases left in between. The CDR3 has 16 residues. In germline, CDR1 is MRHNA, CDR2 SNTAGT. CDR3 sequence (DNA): TGTGCCAGCAGTGCCTTGGAGGCAGCCTCTGGAAACACCATATATTTT. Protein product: CASSALEAASGNTIYF.

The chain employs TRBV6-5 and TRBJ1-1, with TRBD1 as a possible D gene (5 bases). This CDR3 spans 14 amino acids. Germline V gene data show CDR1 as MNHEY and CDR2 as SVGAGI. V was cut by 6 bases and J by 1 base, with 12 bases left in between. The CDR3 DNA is TGTGCCAGCAGAACACACGGGGGGAACACTGAAGCTTTCTTT. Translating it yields CASRTHGGNTEAFF.

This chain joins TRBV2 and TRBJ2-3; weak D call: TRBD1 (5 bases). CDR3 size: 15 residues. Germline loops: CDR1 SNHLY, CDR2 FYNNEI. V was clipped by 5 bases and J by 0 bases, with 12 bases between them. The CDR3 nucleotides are TGTGCCAGCAGTCCCAGGGTGACTAGCACAGATACGCAGTATTTT. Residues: CASSPRVTSTDTQYF.

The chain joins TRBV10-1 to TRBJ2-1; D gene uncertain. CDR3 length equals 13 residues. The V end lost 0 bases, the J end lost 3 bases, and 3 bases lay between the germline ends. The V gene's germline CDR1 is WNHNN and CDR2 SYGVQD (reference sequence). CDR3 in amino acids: CASSESNYNEQFF. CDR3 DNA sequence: TGCGCCAGCAGTGAGTCTAACTACAATGAGCAGTTCTTC.

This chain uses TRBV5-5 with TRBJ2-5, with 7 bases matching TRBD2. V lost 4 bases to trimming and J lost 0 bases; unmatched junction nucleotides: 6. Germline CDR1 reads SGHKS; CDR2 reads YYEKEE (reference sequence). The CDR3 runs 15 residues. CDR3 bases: TGTGCCAGCAGCCTAAAGGGAGGGAACCAAGAGACCCAGTACTTC. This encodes CASSLKGGNQETQYF.

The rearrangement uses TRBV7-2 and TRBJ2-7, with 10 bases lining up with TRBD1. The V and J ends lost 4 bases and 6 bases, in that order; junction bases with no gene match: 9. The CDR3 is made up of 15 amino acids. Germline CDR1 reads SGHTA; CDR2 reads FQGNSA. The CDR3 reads CASSSRTGGRAEQYF. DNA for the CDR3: TGTGCCAGCAGCTCCAGGACAGGGGGTCGGGCCGAGCAGTACTTC.

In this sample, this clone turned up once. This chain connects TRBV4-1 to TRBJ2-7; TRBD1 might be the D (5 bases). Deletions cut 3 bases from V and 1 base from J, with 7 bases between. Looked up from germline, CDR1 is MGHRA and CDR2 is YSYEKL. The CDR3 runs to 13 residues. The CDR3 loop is CASSQQGSYEQYF. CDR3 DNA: TGCGCCAGCAGCCAGCAGGGATCCTACGAGCAGTACTTC.

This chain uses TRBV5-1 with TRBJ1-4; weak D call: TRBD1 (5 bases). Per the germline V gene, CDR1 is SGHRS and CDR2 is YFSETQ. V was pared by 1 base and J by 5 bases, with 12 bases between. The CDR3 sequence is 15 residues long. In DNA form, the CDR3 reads TGCGCCAGCAGCTTGCACGGGGGAGAGAATGAAAAACTGTTTTTT. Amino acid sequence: CASSLHGGENEKLFF. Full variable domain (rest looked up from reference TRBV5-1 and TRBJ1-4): KAGVTQTPRYLIKTRGQQVTLSCSPISGHRSVSWYQQTPGQGLQFLFEYFSETQRNKGNFPGRFSGRQFSNSRSEMNVSTLELGDSALYLCASSLHGGENEKLFFGSGTQLSVL.

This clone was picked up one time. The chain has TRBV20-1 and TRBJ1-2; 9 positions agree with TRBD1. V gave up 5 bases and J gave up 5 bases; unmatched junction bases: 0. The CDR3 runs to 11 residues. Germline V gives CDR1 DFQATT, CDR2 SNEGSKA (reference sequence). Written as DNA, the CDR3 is TGCAGTGCTGGGACAGGGTATGGCTACACCTTC. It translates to CSAGTGYGYTF.

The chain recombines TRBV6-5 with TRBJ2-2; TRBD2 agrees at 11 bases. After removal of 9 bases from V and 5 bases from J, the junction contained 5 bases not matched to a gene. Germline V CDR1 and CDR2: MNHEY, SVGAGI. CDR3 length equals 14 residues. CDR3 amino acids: CASPTSGGTGELFF. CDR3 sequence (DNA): TGTGCCAGTCCTACTAGCGGGGGAACCGGGGAGCTGTTTTTT.

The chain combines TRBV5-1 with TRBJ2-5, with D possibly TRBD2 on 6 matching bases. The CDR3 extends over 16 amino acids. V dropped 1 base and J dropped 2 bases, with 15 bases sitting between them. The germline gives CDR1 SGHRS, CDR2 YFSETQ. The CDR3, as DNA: TGCGCCAGCAGCTTGACCGGGGACTGGGGGCAAGAGACCCAGTACTTC. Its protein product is CASSLTGDWGQETQYF.

The CDR3 protein is CASSEETGDQPQHF. The CDR3 DNA sequence: TGCGCCAGCAGTGAGGAGACAGGAGATCAGCCCCAGCATTTT. J is TRBJ1-5 and V is TRBV10-2, with D possibly being TRBD1 (6 bases). Per germline, CDR1 WSHSY and CDR2 SAAADI. Trimming removed 2 bases at V and 5 bases at J, with 10 bases between. The CDR3 runs to 14 residues.

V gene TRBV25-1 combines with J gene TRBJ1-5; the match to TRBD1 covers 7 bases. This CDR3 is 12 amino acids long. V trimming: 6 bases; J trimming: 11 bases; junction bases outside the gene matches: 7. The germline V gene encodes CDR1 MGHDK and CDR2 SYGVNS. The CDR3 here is CASSAWTGSQHF. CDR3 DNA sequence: TGTGCCAGCAGCGCTTGGACAGGCTCCCAGCATTTT.

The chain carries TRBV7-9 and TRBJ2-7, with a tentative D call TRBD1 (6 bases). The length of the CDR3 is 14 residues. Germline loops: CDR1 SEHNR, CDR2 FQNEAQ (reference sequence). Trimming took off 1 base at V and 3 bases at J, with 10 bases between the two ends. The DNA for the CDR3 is TGTGCCAGCAGCTTAGAACAGGGAAACTACGAGCAGTACTTC. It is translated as CASSLEQGNYEQYF.

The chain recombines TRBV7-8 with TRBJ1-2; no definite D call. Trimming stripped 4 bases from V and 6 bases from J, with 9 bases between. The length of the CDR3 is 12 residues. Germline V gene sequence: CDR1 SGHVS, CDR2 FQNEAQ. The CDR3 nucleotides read TGTGCCAGCAGCTCGAACTATGATGGCTACACCTTC. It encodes CASSSNYDGYTF.

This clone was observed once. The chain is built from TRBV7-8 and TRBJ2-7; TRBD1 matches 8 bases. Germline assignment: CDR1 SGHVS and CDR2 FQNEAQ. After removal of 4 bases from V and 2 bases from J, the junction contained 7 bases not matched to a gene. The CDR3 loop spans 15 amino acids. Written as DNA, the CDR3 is TGTGCCAGCAGCTCACAAGGACAGGGAGCCTACGAGCAGTACTTC. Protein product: CASSSQGQGAYEQYF. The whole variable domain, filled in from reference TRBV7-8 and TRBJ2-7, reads GAGVSQSPRYKVAKRGQDVALRCDPISGHVSLFWYQQALGQGPEFLTYFQNEAQLDKSGLPSDRFFAERPEGSVSTLKIQRTQQEDSAVYLCASSSQGQGAYEQYFGPGTRLTVT.

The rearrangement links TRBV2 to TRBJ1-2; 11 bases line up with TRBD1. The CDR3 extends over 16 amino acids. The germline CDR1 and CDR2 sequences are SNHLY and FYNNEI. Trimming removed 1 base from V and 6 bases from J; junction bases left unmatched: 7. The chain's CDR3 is CASSEEKGTGGDGYTF. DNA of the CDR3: TGTGCCAGCAGTGAAGAAAAGGGGACAGGGGGAGATGGCTACACCTTC.

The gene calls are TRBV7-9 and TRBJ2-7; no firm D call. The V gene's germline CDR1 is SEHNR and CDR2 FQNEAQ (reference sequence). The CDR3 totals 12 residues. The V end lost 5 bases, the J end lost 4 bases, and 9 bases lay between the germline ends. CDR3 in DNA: TGTGCCAGCAGCCCCTCCGGGTACGAGCAGTACTTC. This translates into CASSPSGYEQYF.

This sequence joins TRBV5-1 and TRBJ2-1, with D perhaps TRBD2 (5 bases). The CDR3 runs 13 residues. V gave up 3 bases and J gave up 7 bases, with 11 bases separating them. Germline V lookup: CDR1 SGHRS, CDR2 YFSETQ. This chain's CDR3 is CASSSGSGNEQFF. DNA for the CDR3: TGCGCCAGCAGCTCGGGTTCGGGGAATGAGCAGTTCTTC.